The T cell receptor beta chain described here comes from a study of blood T cell repertoires in COVID-19. Study overall: Spain, Italy and the United States supplied samples that represented acute and convalescent COVID-19. Nucleic acid was either cDNA or gDNA, and it came from T cells, B-cell-depleted T cells, or PBMCs.

In the original processing: Estimation of nucleated cell counts relied on the amplification of reference gene primers. Repertoires were generated with immunoSEQ multiplex PCR, while TCRdb's copy carries only in-frame clones and drops some. Clone size and the V and J calls come from that table; the DNA yielded D and trimming. The sample holds some 180,000 clones, around 90% seen once. V was clipped by 2 bases and J by 7 bases; unmatched bases: 2. CDR1 MRHNA and CDR2 SNTAGT come from the germline V gene. This CDR3 has 14 amino acids. Sequenced input: peripheral blood. This receptor was taken from a man aged 50 to 59 who had recovered from COVID-19. The chain combines TRBV6-4 with TRBJ2-1, with 10 bases that match TRBD2. The CDR3 nucleotides read TGTGCCAGCAGTGACGGAGCGGGAGGGAATGAGCAGTTCTTC. Protein sequence: CASSDGAGGNEQFF.